The rows below give T cell receptor beta chains drawn from one sample of a study of T cells in Graves' hyperthyroidism and ophthalmopathy. One entry per CDR3 protein results from TCRdb running MiXCR on the multiplex PCR reads. The data hold 400,000 to 600,000 distinct CDR3 sequences, with approximately 16% observed a single time. What was sequenced was blood. The source of these receptors is a woman younger than 45 with Graves' ophthalmopathy. Each CDR3 is given with its conserved first and last residue. The order of the fields is CDR3 length, V gene, D gene, clone size, J gene, CDR3 DNA, CDR3 protein. The D gene is left open where the match is weak. Size values are once, few and many counts, or a class for expanded clones, and some rows have none.

13	TRBV29-1	TRBD2	.	TRBJ2-5	TGCAGCGTTGGAACGGTAGCGGGAGAGACCCAGTACTTC	CSVGTVAGETQYF
15	TRBV5-8	TRBD1	many	TRBJ1-5	TGTGCCAGCAGCGTAGGGACAGGGGGAAATCAGCCCCAGCATTTT	CASSVGTGGNQPQHF
17	TRBV27	TRBD2	few	TRBJ2-1	TGTGCCAGCAGTTTATGGGGGAGGGCCCGAGGATACAATGAGCAGTTCTTC	CASSLWGRARGYNEQFF
12	TRBV12-3/TRBV12-4	.	many	TRBJ2-1	TGTGCCAGCAGCTTCATCAACAATGAGCAGTTCTTC	CASSFINNEQFF
13	TRBV29-1	.	many	TRBJ1-1	TGCAGCGTCGCGCTCGGGCCGAACACTGAAGCTTTCTTT	CSVALGPNTEAFF
16	TRBV7-2	.	many	TRBJ1-3	TGTGCCAGCAGCCCGACTAGCGGCTATGGTGGAAACACCATATATTTT	CASSPTSGYGGNTIYF
15	TRBV2	TRBD1	many	TRBJ1-6	TGTGCCAGCAGTGAACGACAGGGGGCGAATTCACCCCTCCACTTT	CASSERQGANSPLHF
16	TRBV3-1	TRBD2	.	TRBJ2-1	TGTGCCAGCAGCCAAGTGGCTAGCGGGAACTACAATGAGCAGTTCTTC	CASSQVASGNYNEQFF
13	TRBV29-1	TRBD2	few	TRBJ2-1	TGCAGCGCCGGGAGAGCGGGAATCGATGAGCAGTTCTTC	CSAGRAGIDEQFF
16	TRBV6-2/TRBV6-3	TRBD1	many	TRBJ2-1	TGTGCCAGCATTGACACGGGACAGAGACGTTGGAATGAGCAGTTCTTC	CASIDTGQRRWNEQFF
16	TRBV20-1	TRBD1	few	TRBJ1-5	TGCAGTGCTAGAGCGACAGTACAGGGGGGGAATCAGCCCCAGCATTTT	CSARATVQGGNQPQHF
16	TRBV20-1	TRBD2	.	TRBJ2-3	TGCAGTGCTAGCTGGGATACTAGCGGGAGCAGAGGTACGCAGTATTTT	CSASWDTSGSRGTQYF
15	TRBV5-1	TRBD1	many	TRBJ2-7	TGCGCCAGCAGCGGAGCCGGGACAGGGGAGTTCGAGCAGTACTTC	CASSGAGTGEFEQYF
15	TRBV7-9	TRBD1	.	TRBJ1-2	TGTGCCAGCAGCTTAGCGGGGGACAGTAACTATGGCTACACCTTC	CASSLAGDSNYGYTF
13	TRBV20-1	.	.	TRBJ1-2	TGCAGTGTTCAGAAACCCAGTAACTATGGCTACACCTTC	CSVQKPSNYGYTF
14	TRBV20-1	TRBD2	few	TRBJ2-2	TGCAGTGCTAGGACTAGCTTTGGAACCGGGGAGCTGTTTTTT	CSARTSFGTGELFF
15	TRBV14	.	few	TRBJ1-6	TGTGCCAGCAGCCAAGTGAGACCACAGGATTCACCCCTCCACTTT	CASSQVRPQDSPLHF
18	TRBV5-5	TRBD1	few	TRBJ1-5	TGTGCCAGCAGCTCGTCATTTAGGGACAGGGTAGTCAATCAGCCCCAGCATTTT	CASSSSFRDRVVNQPQHF
21	TRBV6-2/TRBV6-3	.	few	TRBJ2-6	TGTGCCAGCAGTCATTTTAACCCGGGACGCAGGGGATTCTCTGGGGCCAACGTCCTGACTTTC	CASSHFNPGRRGFSGANVLTF
16	TRBV5-8	.	many	TRBJ2-1	TGTGCCAGCAGTCGACCGGGACATGTCTCCTACAATGAGCAGTTCTTC	CASSRPGHVSYNEQFF
14	TRBV6-2/TRBV6-3	.	many	TRBJ1-1	TGTGCCAGCAGTTACAAACCGGATAACACTGAAGCTTTCTTT	CASSYKPDNTEAFF
16	TRBV11-1	.	many	TRBJ2-1	TGTGCCAGCAGCTTAGCAGTACTCGGATCCGACAATGAGCAGTTCTTC	CASSLAVLGSDNEQFF
15	TRBV27	.	.	TRBJ2-5	TGTGCCAGCAGTTTAGGGTGGCATATCGGAGAGACCCAGTACTTC	CASSLGWHIGETQYF
12	TRBV15	.	.	TRBJ1-5	TGTGCCACCAGCAGACCTAATCAGCCCCAGCATTTT	CATSRPNQPQHF
15	TRBV12-3/TRBV12-4	.	many	TRBJ2-5	TGTGCCAGCACCACAAGGGCAGGGTACGGGGTGGCCCAGTACTTC	CASTTRAGYGVAQYF
18	TRBV19	TRBD1	.	TRBJ1-5	TGTGCCAGTAAAAAAAGGGGGCAAACCCAACTGTACAATCAGCCCCAGCATTTT	CASKKRGQTQLYNQPQHF
18	TRBV29-1	TRBD2	many	TRBJ2-1	TGCAGCGTTGCGGGGGCTAGCGGGACTAAAAGCTCCTACAATGAGCAGTTCTTC	CSVAGASGTKSSYNEQFF
14	TRBV29-1	TRBD1	.	TRBJ2-3	TGCAGCGTCTTCGGACAGGGGAGACCAGATACGCAGTATTTT	CSVFGQGRPDTQYF
14	TRBV20-1	.	many	TRBJ2-7	TGCAGTGCTCCCGCTTCGGGCAAAGCCTACGAGCAGTACTTC	CSAPASGKAYEQYF
15	TRBV7-9	.	few	TRBJ2-4	TGTGCCAGCAGCCTCGCGCAGGGAATAAAAAACATTCAGTACTTC	CASSLAQGIKNIQYF
14	TRBV9	.	few	TRBJ1-1	TGTGCCAGCAGCGTAGGGGTGTCGGGCACTGAAGCTTTCTTT	CASSVGVSGTEAFF
14	TRBV28	.	many	TRBJ2-2	TGTGCCAGCAGTTTGATAGAGAACACCGGGGAGCTGTTTTTT	CASSLIENTGELFF
13	TRBV12-3/TRBV12-4	TRBD1	.	TRBJ1-2	TGTGCCAGCAGTTTAGTAGGGGGCGGTGGCTACACCTTC	CASSLVGGGGYTF
14	TRBV6-5	TRBD1	.	TRBJ1-1	TGTGCCAGCAGTTACTCCCAGGGGGTTACTGAAGCTTTCTTT	CASSYSQGVTEAFF